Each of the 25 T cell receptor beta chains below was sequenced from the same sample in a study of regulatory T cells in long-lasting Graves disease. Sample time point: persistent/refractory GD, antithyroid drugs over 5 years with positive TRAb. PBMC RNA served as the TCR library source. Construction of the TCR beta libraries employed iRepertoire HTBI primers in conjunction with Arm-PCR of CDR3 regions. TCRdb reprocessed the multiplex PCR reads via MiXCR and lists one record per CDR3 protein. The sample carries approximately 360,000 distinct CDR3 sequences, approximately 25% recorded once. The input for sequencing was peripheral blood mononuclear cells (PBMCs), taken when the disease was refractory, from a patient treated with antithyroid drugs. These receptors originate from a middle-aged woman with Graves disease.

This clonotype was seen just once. The CDR3 sequence: CASSPPFDGRETQYF. In nucleotides, the CDR3 is TGTGCCAGCAGTCCCCCTTTCGACGGGAGGGAGACCCAGTACTTC. The chain couples TRBV27 to TRBJ2-5; 7 bases line up with TRBD2. CDR3 length: 15 residues. Germline values: CDR1 MNHEY, CDR2 SMNVEV (reference sequence). After removal of 5 bases from V and 5 bases from J, the junction contained 11 bases not matched to a gene.

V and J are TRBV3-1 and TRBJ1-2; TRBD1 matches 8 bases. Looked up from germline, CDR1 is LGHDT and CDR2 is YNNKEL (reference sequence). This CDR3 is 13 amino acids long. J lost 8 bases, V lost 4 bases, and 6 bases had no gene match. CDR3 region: CASSPTGVRGYTF. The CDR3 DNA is TGTGCCAGCAGCCCGACAGGGGTACGGGGCTACACCTTC.

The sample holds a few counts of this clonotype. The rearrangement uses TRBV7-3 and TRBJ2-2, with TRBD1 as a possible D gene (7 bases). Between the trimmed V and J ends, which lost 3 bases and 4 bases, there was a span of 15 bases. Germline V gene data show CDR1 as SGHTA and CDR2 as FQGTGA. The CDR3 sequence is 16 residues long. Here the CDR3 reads CASSFQGVGSTGELFF. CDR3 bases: TGTGCCAGCAGCTTTCAGGGGGTCGGGAGCACCGGGGAGCTGTTTTTT.

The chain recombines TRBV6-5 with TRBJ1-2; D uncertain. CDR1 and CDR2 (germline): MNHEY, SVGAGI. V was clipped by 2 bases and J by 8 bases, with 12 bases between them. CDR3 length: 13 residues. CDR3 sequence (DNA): TGTGCCAGCAGTTACGAGGGTCTGCGAGGCTACACCTTC. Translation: CASSYEGLRGYTF.

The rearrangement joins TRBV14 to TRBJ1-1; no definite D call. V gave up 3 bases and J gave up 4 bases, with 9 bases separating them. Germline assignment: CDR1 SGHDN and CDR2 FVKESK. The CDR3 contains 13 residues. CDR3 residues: CASSQKGVTEAFF. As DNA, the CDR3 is TGTGCCAGCAGCCAGAAAGGAGTCACTGAAGCTTTCTTT.

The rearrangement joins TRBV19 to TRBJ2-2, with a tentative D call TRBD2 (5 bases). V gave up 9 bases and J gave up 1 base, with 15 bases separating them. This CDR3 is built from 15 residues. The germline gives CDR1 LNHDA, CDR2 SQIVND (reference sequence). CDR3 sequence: CASGPTDWNTGELFF. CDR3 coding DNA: TGTGCCAGCGGCCCCACGGACTGGAACACCGGGGAGCTGTTTTTT.

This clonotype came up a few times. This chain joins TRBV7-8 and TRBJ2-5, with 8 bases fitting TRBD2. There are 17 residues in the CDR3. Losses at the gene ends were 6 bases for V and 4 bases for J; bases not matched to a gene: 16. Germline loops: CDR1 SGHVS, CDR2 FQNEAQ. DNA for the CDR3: TGTGCCAGCAGACCCAGCCGGGCGGGGGGAGTAGGAGAGACCCAGTACTTC. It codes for CASRPSRAGGVGETQYF.

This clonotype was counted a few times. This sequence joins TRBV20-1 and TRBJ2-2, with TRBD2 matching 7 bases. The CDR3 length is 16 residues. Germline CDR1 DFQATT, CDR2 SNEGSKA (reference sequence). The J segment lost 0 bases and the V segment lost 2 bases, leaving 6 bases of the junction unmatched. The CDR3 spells CSARPPGLANTGELFF. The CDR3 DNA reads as TGCAGTGCTAGACCACCAGGACTAGCGAACACCGGGGAGCTGTTTTTT.

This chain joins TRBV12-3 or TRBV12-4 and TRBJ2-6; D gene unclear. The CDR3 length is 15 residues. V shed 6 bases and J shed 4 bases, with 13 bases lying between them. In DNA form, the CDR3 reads TGTGCCAGCAGACGGGCCACAATCGGGGCCAACGTCCTGACTTTC. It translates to CASRRATIGANVLTF.

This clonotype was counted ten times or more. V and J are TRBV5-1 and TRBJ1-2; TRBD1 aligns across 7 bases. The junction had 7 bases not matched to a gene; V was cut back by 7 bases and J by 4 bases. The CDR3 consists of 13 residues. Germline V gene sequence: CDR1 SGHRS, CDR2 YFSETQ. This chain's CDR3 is CASRQQGSYGYTF. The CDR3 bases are TGCGCCAGCCGACAACAGGGGAGCTATGGCTACACCTTC.

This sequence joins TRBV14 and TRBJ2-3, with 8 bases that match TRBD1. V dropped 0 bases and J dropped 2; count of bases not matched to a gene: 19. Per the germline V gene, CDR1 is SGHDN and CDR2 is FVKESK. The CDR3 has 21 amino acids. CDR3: CASSQEWHPLLQGADTDTQYF. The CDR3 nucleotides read TGTGCCAGCAGCCAAGAATGGCACCCTCTCCTCCAGGGGGCAGACACAGATACGCAGTATTTT.

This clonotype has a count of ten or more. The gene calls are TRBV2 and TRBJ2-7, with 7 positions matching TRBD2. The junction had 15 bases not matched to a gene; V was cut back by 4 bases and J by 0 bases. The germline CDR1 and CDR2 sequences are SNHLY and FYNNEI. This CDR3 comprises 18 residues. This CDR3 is CASSGPGLAGVSSYEQYF. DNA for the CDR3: TGTGCCAGCAGTGGCCCGGGACTGGCGGGGGTGAGCTCCTACGAGCAGTACTTC.

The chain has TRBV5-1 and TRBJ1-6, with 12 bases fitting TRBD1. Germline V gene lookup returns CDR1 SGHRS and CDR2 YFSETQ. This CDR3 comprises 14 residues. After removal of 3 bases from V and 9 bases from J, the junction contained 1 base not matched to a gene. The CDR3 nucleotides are TGCGCCAGCAGCTCGGGACAGGGGGCTTCACCCCTCCACTTT. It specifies CASSSGQGASPLHF. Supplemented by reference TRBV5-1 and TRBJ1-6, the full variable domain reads KAGVTQTPRYLIKTRGQQVTLSCSPISGHRSVSWYQQTPGQGLQFLFEYFSETQRNKGNFPGRFSGRQFSNSRSEMNVSTLELGDSALYLCASSSGQGASPLHFGNGTRLTVT.

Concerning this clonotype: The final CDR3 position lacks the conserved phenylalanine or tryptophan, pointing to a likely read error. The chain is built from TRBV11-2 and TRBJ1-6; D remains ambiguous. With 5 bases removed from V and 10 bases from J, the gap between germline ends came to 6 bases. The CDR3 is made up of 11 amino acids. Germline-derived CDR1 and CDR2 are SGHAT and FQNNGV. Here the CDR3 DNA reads TGTGCCAGCAGCCTTGGGTCACCCCTCCACCTT. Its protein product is CASSLGSPLHL.

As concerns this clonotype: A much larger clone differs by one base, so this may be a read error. The CDR3 here is CAGSARGPTNEKLFF. CDR3 bases: TGTGCCGGCAGTGCCCGGGGCCCCACGAATGAAAAACTGTTTTTT. The V and J genes are TRBV28 and TRBJ1-4; tentatively, D is TRBD1 (5 bases). This CDR3 is 15 amino acids long. Germline CDR1 and CDR2: MDHEN and SYDVKM.

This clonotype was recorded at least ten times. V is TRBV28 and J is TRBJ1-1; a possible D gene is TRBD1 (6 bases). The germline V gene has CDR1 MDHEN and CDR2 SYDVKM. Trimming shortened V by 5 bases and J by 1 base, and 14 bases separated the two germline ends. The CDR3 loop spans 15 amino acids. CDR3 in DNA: TGTGCCAGCAGTGCGAGGCGGGGGCAGAACACTGAAGCTTTCTTT. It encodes CASSARRGQNTEAFF.

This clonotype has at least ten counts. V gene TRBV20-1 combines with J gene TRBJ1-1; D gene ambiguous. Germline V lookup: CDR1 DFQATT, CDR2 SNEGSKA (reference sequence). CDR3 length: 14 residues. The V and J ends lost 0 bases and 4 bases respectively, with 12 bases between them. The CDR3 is CSARDPGYGTEAFF. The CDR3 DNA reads TGCAGTGCTAGAGATCCAGGCTATGGCACTGAAGCTTTCTTT.

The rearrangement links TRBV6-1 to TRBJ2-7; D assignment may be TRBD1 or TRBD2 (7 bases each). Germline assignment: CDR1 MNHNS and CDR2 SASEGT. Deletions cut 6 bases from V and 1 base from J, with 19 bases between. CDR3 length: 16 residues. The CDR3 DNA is TGTGCCAGCAGGCGGGGGACAGCTTTCCTTTCCTACGAGCAGTACTTC. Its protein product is CASRRGTAFLSYEQYF.

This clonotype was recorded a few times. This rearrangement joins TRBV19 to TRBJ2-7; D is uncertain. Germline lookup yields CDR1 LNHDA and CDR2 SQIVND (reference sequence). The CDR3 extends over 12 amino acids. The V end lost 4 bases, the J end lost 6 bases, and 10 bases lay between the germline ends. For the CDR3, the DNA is TGTGCCAGTAGTAGCAATATGGGCGAGCAGTACTTC. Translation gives CASSSNMGEQYF.

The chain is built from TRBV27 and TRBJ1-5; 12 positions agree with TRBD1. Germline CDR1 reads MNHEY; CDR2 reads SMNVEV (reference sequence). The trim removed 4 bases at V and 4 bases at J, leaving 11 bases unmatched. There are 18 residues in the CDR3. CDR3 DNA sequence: TGTGCCAGCAGTTCTGCATCCGGGACAGGGGGCCGTAATCAGCCCCAGCATTTT. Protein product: CASSSASGTGGRNQPQHF.

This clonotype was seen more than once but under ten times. The CDR3: CASSFRQATSYEQYF. The DNA of the CDR3 is TGTGCCAGCAGCTTCCGACAGGCTACGAGCTACGAGCAGTACTTC. This chain connects TRBV5-6 to TRBJ2-7; D perhaps matches TRBD1 (6 bases). This CDR3 is built from 15 residues. The V gene's germline CDR1 is SGHDT and CDR2 YYEEEE. V shed 2 bases and J shed 3 bases, with 15 bases lying between them.

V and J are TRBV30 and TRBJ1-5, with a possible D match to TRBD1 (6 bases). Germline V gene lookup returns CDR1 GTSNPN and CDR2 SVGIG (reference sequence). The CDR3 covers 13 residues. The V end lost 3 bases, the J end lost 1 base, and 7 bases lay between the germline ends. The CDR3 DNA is TGTGCCTGGAGACAGGGAAGCAATCAGCCCCAGCATTTT. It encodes CAWRQGSNQPQHF.

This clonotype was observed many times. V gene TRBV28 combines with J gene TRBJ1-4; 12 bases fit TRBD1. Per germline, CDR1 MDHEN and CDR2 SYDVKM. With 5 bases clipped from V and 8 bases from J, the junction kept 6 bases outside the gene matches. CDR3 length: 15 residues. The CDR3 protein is CASSGTGGIGEKLFF. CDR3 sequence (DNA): TGTGCCAGCAGTGGGACAGGGGGCATAGGCGAAAAACTGTTTTTT.

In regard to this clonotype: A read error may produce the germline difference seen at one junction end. CDR3 nucleotide sequence: TGTGTCAGCAGCCAGGCCCCCGGGGCCGTATCGTACGAGCAGTACTTC. As protein: CVSSQAPGAVSYEQYF. The V call is TRBV7-2, the J call TRBJ2-7; D could derive from TRBD1 or TRBD2 (5 bases each). CDR3 size: 16 residues. Germline-derived CDR1 and CDR2 are SGHTA and FQGNSA. Based on the CDR3 plus reference TRBV7-2 and TRBJ2-7, the full variable domain is GAGVSQSPSNKVTEKGKDVELRCDPISGHTALYWYRQSLGQGLEFLIYFQGNSAPDKSGLPSDRFSAERTGGSVSTLTIQRTQQEDSAVYLCVSSQAPGAVSYEQYFGPGTRLTVT.

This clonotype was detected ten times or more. The CDR3 loop reads CASRRTGAGEKLFF. The CDR3 nucleotides read TGTGCCAGCAGGCGGACAGGGGCGGGAGAAAAACTGTTTTTT. The chain combines TRBV5-5 with TRBJ1-4; 9 bases align to TRBD1. There are 14 residues in the CDR3. The junction had 7 bases not matched to a gene; V was cut back by 5 bases and J by 8 bases. Per germline, CDR1 SGHKS and CDR2 YYEKEE (reference sequence).